The entry below gives a single TCR beta chain sequence along with its context. Its antigen specificity is not known. One base away there is no much larger clone; base qualities are not given. The immunoSEQ Assay, a bias-controlled multiplex PCR, was used to amplify TCRbeta CDR3 regions from genomic DNA. The original methods were these. The number of nucleated cells in each sample was estimated from the amplification of reference gene primers within the assay. To quantify the absolute abundance of each unique TCRbeta CDR3 rearrangement, sequence reads were collapsed and filtered. For each sample, productive Simpson clonality was calculated as the square root of Simpson's diversity index over productive rearrangements. What TCRdb holds here is the immuneACCESS table cut down to in-frame rearrangements. Part of the clones is not present; checked against another copy, under half of the missing clones reflect an unresolved V gene, and the others are unexplained. V and J calls and clone size are copied from that table; D and trimming were computed from the DNA. For this sample the table gives about 42,000 clones, of which 60% to 80% were detected only once. The ten largest clones represent about 26% of the sample.

The data were taken from a study of blood T cell repertoires in COVID-19 (dated by TCRdb to 2018 to 2021). For context, the study as a whole: The collaborator samples originated in the United States, Italy and Spain and spanned the acute and convalescent phases of COVID-19. The material from the prospective study consisted of cDNA or gDNA derived from T cells, B-cell-depleted T cells, or PBMCs. Subjects who had been exposed to COVID-19, were actively infected with it, or had recovered from it provided the deeply sampled blood TCRbeta repertoires that made up the dataset. A freely available public database, intended as a resource for researchers studying the immune response to SARS-CoV-2, is where the repertoires were released. The samples were drawn from two sources: the first 160 participants of the ongoing ImmuneRACE study, and 1,000 to 1,500 subjects contributed by 6 global collaborators. Nearly every sample came with metadata listing a de-identified subject ID, COVID-19 status, age in years and sex. Where available, HLA class I and class II types were obtained from metadata supplied by the sample provider rather than from assay-based typing.

Each collaborating institution followed its own protocols to collect whole blood in K2EDTA tubes. For TCRbeta analysis, collaborators shipped samples in one of three forms: frozen whole blood, isolated PBMCs, or DNA extracted from either of those sample types. Beyond this particular receptor, the publication reports: The quantity of clinical and demographic metadata differed by source and by participant and was supplied without curation.

In the germline V gene, CDR1 corresponds to SNHLY and CDR2 to FYNNEI. After removal of 5 bases from V and 4 bases from J, the junction retains 2 bases not matched to a gene. Reading from cysteine to phenylalanine, the CDR3 counts 14 amino acids. Only the CDR3 DNA stays, 42 bases, in frame from base 1. This TCR was sampled from a woman in her seventies with acute or convalescent COVID-19. The sequenced sample consisted of peripheral blood. The rearrangement combines TRBV2 with TRBJ2-7; TRBD2 lines up with 13 middle nucleotides. CDR3 sequence: CASSRTSGGYEQYF. The base sequence is TGTGCCAGCAGTCGGACTAGCGGGGGTTACGAGCAGTACTTC.